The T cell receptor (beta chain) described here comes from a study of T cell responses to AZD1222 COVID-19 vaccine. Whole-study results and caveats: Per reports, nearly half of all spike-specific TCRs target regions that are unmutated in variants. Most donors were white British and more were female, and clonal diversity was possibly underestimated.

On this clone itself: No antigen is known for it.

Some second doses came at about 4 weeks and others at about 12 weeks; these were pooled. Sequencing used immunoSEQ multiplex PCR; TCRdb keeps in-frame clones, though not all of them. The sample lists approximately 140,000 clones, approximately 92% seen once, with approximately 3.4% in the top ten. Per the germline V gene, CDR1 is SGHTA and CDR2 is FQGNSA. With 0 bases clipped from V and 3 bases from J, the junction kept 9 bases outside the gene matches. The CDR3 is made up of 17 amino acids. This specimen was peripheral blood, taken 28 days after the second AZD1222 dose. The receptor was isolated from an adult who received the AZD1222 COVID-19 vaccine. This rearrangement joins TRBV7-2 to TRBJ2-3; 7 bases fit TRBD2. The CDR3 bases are TGTGCCAGCAGCTTAGCTCCCGTGGCTAGCGGAACAGATACGCAGTATTTT. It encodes CASSLAPVASGTDTQYF.